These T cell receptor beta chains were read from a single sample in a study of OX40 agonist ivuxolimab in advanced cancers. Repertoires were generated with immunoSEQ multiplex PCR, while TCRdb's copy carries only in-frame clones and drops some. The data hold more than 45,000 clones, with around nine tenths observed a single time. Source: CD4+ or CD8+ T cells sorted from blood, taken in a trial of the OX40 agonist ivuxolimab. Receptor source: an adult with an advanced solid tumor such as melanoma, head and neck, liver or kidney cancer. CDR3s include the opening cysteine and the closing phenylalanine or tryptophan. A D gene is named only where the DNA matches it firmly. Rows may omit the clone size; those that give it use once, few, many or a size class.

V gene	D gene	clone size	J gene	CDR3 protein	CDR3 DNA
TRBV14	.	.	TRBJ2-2	CASRLATNTGELFF	TGTGCCAGCAGACTTGCCACGAACACCGGGGAGCTGTTTTTT
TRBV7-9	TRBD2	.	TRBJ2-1	CASSLQGGGGSYNEQFF	TGTGCCAGCAGCTTACAGGGAGGAGGCGGGAGCTACAATGAGCAGTTCTTC
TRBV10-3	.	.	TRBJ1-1	CAIGRPSGMHTEAFF	TGTGCCATCGGCAGGCCTTCGGGGATGCACACTGAAGCTTTCTTT
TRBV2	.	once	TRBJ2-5	CASSIPLGGPGETQYF	TGTGCCAGCAGTATCCCCCTCGGGGGACCGGGTGAGACCCAGTACTTC
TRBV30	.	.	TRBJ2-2	CAWSGIHVGELFF	TGTGCCTGGAGTGGGATACATGTCGGGGAGCTGTTTTTT
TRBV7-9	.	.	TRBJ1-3	CASSPRGRENTIYF	TGTGCCAGCAGCCCCCGGGGCAGGGAAAACACCATATATTTT
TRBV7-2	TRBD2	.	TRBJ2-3	CASSVRLMGGPSDTQYF	TGTGCCAGCAGCGTCCGACTAATGGGAGGGCCCTCAGATACGCAGTATTTT
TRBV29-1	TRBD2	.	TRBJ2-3	CSVHARGTTDTQYF	TGCAGCGTCCACGCGCGGGGGACGACAGATACGCAGTATTTT
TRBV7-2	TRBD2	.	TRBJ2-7	CASSLEGLAGNEQYF	TGTGCCAGCAGCTTAGAGGGACTAGCGGGCAACGAGCAGTACTTC
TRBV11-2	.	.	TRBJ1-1	CASSFNWGQDTEAFF	TGTGCCAGCAGCTTCAATTGGGGACAAGACACTGAAGCTTTCTTT
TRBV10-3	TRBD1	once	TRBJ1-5	CAISERGTVDQPQHF	TGTGCCATCAGTGAGCGAGGGACAGTTGATCAGCCCCAGCATTTT
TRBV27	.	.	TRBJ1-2	CASSPQGLNYGYTF	TGTGCCAGCAGCCCTCAGGGACTGAACTATGGCTACACCTTC
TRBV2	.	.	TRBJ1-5	CASTRRVESSNQPQHF	TGTGCCAGCACCCGTAGGGTGGAATCAAGCAATCAGCCCCAGCATTTT
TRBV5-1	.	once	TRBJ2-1	CASSLEPANEQFF	TGCGCCAGCAGCTTGGAACCTGCCAATGAGCAGTTCTTC
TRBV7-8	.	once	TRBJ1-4	CASTRTGGADDELFF	TGTGCCAGCACCCGTACCGGAGGGGCGGATGATGAACTGTTTTTT
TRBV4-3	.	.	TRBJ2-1	CASSQDPGGGLDNEQFF	TGCGCCAGCAGCCAAGATCCGGGTGGGGGCTTGGACAATGAGCAGTTCTTC
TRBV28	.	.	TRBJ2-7	CASSLARRSYEQYF	TGTGCCAGCAGCCTAGCCCGGAGGAGCTACGAGCAGTACTTC
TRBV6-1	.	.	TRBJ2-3	CASKPGTDTQYF	TGTGCCAGCAAACCCGGCACAGATACGCAGTATTTT
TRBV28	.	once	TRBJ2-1	CASSPLSGTSYNEQFF	TGTGCCAGCAGTCCACTATCCGGGACATCTTACAATGAGCAGTTCTTC
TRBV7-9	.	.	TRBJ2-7	CASSLDLYGHEQYF	TGTGCCAGCAGCTTAGACCTCTATGGACACGAGCAGTACTTC
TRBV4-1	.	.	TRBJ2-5	CASSHRGVRADETQYF	TGCGCCAGCAGCCACCGGGGCGTGAGGGCCGACGAGACCCAGTACTTC
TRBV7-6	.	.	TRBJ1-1	CASSLTTGSSEAFF	TGTGCCAGCAGCTTAACGACAGGCTCCAGTGAAGCTTTCTTT
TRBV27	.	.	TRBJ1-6	CASSLRARANSPLHF	TGTGCCAGCAGTTTAAGGGCCAGGGCTAATTCACCCCTCCACTTT
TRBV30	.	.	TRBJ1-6	CAWSVTGSPLHF	TGTGCCTGGAGTGTTACTGGTTCACCCCTCCACTTT
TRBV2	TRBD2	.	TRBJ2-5	CASSEWLREVLETQYF	TGTGCCAGCAGTGAATGGTTGCGGGAGGTGTTAGAGACCCAGTACTTC
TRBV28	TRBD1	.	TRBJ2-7	CASSPGTGTYEQYF	TGTGCCAGCAGTCCAGGGACAGGGACCTACGAGCAGTACTTC
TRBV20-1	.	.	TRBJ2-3	CSPRTDTQYF	TGCAGTCCGCGCACAGATACGCAGTATTTT
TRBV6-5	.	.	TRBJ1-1	CASSYVDLAFF	TGTGCCAGCAGTTATGTGGACTTAGCTTTCTTT
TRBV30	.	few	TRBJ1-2	CAWSLTANYGYTF	TGTGCCTGGAGTCTGACGGCTAACTATGGCTACACCTTC
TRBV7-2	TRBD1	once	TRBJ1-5	CASSFTGGNNQPQHF	TGTGCCAGCAGCTTTACAGGGGGGAACAATCAGCCCCAGCATTTT
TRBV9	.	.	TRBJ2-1	CASSGNEQFF	TGTGCCAGCAGCGGTAATGAGCAGTTCTTC
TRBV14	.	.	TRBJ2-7	CASSQGLRRSYEQYF	TGTGCCAGCAGCCAAGGGTTGAGACGGAGCTACGAGCAGTACTTC
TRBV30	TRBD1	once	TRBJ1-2	CAWSLTGGDGYTF	TGTGCCTGGAGTTTGACAGGGGGCGATGGCTACACCTTC
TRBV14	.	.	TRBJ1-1	CASSQDVRGTEAFF	TGTGCCAGCAGCCAAGATGTTAGGGGGACTGAAGCTTTCTTT
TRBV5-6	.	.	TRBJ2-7	CASQRVHEQYF	TGTGCCAGCCAGAGGGTCCACGAGCAGTACTTC
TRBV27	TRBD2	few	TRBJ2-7	CASRQSTSGAAYEQYF	TGTGCCAGCAGACAATCAACTAGCGGAGCTGCCTACGAGCAGTACTTC
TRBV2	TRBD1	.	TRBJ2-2	CASSHRDRNIGGHNSNTGELFF	TGTGCCAGCAGCCACAGGGACAGGAACATTGGGGGACACAATTCGAACACCGGGGAGCTGTTTTTT
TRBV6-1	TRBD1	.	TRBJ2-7	CASSGQGGSYEQYF	TGTGCCAGCAGCGGACAGGGGGGCTCCTACGAGCAGTACTTC
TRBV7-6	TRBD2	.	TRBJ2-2	CASSLEAGSTGELFF	TGTGCCAGCAGCTTAGAAGCGGGGTCCACCGGGGAGCTGTTTTTT
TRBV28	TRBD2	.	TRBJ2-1	CASTPGEERDLHNEQFF	TGTGCCAGCACCCCCGGGGAGGAGCGGGACTTACACAATGAGCAGTTCTTC
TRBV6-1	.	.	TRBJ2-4	CASSPSDLAKNIQYF	TGTGCCAGCAGTCCCTCTGATCTAGCCAAAAACATTCAGTACTTC
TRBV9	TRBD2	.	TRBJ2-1	CASSAPLEGGGPSYNEQFF	TGTGCCAGCAGCGCCCCACTGGAGGGCGGGGGACCCTCCTACAATGAGCAGTTCTTC
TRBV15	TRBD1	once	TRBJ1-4	CATTIRPRGTKNEKLFF	TGTGCCACCACAATTAGGCCCAGGGGGACTAAAAATGAAAAACTGTTTTTT
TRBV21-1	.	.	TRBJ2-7	CASSKEGTTYEQYF	TGTGCCAGCAGCAAAGAGGGTACAACCTACGAGCAGTACTTC
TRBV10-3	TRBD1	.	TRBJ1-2	CAISGLGQGADGYTF	TGTGCCATCAGTGGACTGGGACAGGGGGCCGATGGCTACACCTTC